The T cell receptor beta chain described here comes from a study of CD8+CD57+ T cells in acquired aplastic anemia. Germline values: CDR1 MNHNS, CDR2 SASEGT. The CDR3 spans 21 residues. The authors sequenced patients whose flow cytometry had shown CD8+CD57+ cell expansion. Genomic DNA, serving as template, underwent TCR beta VDJ and CDR3 profiling. MiXCR, applied by TCRdb to the reads, yields one record per CDR3 protein. This sample has roughly 200,000 distinct CDR3 sequences, with around 60% found just once. Concerning this clonotype: The junction departs from germline at one end; a sequencing error may be responsible.

Sample: sorted CD4+, CD8+, or CD8+CD57+ T cells (not recorded which) from PBMCs. V and J are TRBV6-1 and TRBJ1-4; 11 nucleotides match TRBD1. The receptor's source is a human donor with aplastic anemia. DNA of the CDR3: TGTGCCAGCAAATACCGTAGAAGCATGGGACAGGGGGACGCAACTAATGAAAAACTGCTTTTT. Translated: CASKYRRSMGQGDATNEKLLF.